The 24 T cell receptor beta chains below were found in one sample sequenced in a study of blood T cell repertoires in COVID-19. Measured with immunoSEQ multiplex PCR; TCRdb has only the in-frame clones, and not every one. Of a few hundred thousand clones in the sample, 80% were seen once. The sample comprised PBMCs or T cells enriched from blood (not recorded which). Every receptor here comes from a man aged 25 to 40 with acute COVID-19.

CDR3 nucleotide sequence: TGTGCCAGCAAGGGTGGACAGTTCACAGATACGCAGTATTTT. It translates to CASKGGQFTDTQYF. The chain links TRBV5-6 to TRBJ2-3; maybe TRBD1 (6 bases). Germline CDR1 is SGHDT and CDR2 is YYEEEE. CDR3 length: 14 residues. Trimming shortened V by 6 bases and J by 2 bases, and 13 bases separated the two germline ends.

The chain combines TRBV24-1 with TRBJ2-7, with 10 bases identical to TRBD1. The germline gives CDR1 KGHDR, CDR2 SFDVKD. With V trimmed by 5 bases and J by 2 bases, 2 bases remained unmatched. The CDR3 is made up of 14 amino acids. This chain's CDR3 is CATSGGTGAYEQYF. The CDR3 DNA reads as TGTGCCACCAGTGGCGGGACAGGGGCCTACGAGCAGTACTTC.

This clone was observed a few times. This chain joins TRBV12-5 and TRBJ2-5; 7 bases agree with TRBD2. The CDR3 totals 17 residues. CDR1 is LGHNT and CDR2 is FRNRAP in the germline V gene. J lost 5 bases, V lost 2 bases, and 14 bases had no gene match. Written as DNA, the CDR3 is TGTGCTAGTGGTTTGACCCTGCAGAGAGGGAGGGGTGAGACCCAGTACTTC. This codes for CASGLTLQRGRGETQYF.

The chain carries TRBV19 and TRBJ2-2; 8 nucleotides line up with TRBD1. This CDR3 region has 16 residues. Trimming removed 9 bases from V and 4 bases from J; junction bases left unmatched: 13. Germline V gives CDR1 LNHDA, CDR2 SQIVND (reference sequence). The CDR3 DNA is TGTGCCAGCGATTCTAGGCGGACAGGGATCACCGGGGAGCTGTTTTTT. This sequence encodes CASDSRRTGITGELFF.

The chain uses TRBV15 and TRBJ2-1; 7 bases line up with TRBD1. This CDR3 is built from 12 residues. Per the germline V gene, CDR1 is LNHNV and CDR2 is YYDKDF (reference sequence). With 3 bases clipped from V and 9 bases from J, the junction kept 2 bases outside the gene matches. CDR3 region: CATSSWDSEQFF. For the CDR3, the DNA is TGTGCCACCAGCAGTTGGGACAGTGAGCAGTTCTTC.

The chain's CDR3 is CASSVAGSGYEQYF. DNA for the CDR3: TGTGCCAGCAGCGTAGCGGGGTCCGGGTACGAGCAGTACTTC. The gene calls are TRBV5-5 and TRBJ2-7, with 8 bases matching TRBD2. Per germline, CDR1 SGHKS and CDR2 YYEKEE (reference sequence). V lost 4 bases to trimming and J lost 4 bases; unmatched junction nucleotides: 7. The CDR3 spans 14 residues. Combining the CDR3 with reference TRBV5-5 and TRBJ2-7 gives the whole variable domain DAGVTQSPTHLIKTRGQQVTLRCSPISGHKSVSWYQQVLGQGPQFIFQYYEKEERGRGNFPDRFSARQFPNYSSELNVNALLLGDSALYLCASSVAGSGYEQYFGPGTRLTVT.

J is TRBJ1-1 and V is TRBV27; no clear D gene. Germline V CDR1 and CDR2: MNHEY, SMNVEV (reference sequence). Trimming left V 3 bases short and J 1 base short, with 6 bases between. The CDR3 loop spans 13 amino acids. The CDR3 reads CASSFSGNTEAFF. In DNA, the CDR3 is TGTGCCAGCAGTTTTTCGGGGAACACTGAAGCTTTCTTT.

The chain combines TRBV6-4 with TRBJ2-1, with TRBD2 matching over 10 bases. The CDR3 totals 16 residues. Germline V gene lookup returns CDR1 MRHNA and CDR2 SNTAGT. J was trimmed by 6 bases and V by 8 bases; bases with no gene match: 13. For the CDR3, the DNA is TGTGCCAGCCGAGGAAGCGGGGGGGCCAGGGGCAATGAGCAGTTCTTC. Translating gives CASRGSGGARGNEQFF.

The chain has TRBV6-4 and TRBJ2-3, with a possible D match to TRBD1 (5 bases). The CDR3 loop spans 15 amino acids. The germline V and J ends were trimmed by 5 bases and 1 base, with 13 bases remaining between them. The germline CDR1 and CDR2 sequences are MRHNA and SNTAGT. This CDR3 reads CASSYRQSGTDTQYF. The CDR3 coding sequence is TGTGCCAGCAGTTACCGACAGTCGGGCACAGATACGCAGTATTTT.

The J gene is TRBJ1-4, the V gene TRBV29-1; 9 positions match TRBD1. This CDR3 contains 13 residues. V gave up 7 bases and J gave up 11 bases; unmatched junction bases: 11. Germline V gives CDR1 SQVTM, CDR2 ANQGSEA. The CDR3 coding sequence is TGCAGCGCGAAACCGACAGGGGGAAAGAAACTGTTTTTT. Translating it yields CSAKPTGGKKLFF.

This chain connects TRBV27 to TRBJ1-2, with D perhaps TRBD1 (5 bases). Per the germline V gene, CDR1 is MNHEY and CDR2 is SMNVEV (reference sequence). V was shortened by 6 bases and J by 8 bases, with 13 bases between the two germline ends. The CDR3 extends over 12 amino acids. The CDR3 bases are TGTGCCAGCAGCCCTCAGGGAGGCGGCTACACCTTC. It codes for CASSPQGGGYTF.

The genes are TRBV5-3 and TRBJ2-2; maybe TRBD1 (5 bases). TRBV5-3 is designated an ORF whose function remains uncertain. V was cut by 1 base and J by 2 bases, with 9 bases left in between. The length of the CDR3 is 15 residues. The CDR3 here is CARSLRTNNTGELFF. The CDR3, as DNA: TGTGCCAGAAGCTTGCGGACAAACAACACCGGGGAGCTGTTTTTT.

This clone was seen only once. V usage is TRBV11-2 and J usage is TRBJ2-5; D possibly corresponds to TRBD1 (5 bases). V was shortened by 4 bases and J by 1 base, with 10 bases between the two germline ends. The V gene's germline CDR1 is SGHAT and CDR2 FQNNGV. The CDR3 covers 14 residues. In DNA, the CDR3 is TGTGCCAGCAGCTCCCAGGGATCCCAAGAGACCCAGTACTTC. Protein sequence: CASSSQGSQETQYF.

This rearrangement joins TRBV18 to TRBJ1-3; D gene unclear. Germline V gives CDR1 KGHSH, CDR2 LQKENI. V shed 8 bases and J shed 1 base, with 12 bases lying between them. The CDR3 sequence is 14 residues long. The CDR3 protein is CASHTVPSGNTIYF. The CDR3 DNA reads TGTGCCAGCCACACCGTACCTTCTGGAAACACCATATATTTT.

The CDR3 loop reads CASSHPGQGRDTQYF. The CDR3 DNA reads as TGTGCCAGCAGCCATCCGGGACAGGGGAGGGATACGCAGTATTTT. The chain combines TRBV3-1 (or the pseudogene TRBV3-2) with TRBJ2-3, with TRBD1 matching over 10 bases. The J segment lost 6 bases and the V segment lost 3 bases, leaving 6 bases of the junction unmatched. The CDR3 length is 15 residues. Germline V gene data show CDR1 as LGHDT and CDR2 as YNNKEL (reference sequence).

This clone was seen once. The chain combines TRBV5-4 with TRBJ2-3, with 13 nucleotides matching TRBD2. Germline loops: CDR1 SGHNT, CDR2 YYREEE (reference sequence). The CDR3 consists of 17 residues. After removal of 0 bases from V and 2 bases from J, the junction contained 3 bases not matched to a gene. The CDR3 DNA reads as TGTGCCAGCAGCTTGGGACTAGCGGGGGGTTTCACAGATACGCAGTATTTT. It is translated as CASSLGLAGGFTDTQYF.

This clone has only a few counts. This CDR3 reads CASSQAGLAGQQFF. CDR3 bases: TGTGCCAGCAGCCAAGCAGGCCTAGCGGGGCAGCAGTTCTTC. The chain carries TRBV3-1 (or the pseudogene TRBV3-2) and TRBJ2-1, with 9 bases lining up with TRBD2. Germline-derived CDR1 and CDR2 are LGHDT and YNNKEL (reference sequence). The CDR3 consists of 14 residues. J was trimmed by 11 bases and V by 1 base; bases with no gene match: 6.

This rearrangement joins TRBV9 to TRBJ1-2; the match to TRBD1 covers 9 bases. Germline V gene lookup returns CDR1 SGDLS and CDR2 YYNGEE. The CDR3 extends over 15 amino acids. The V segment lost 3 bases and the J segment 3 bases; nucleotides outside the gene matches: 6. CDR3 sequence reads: CASSGRTGGDYGYTF. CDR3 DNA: TGTGCCAGCAGCGGACGAACAGGGGGCGACTATGGCTACACCTTC.

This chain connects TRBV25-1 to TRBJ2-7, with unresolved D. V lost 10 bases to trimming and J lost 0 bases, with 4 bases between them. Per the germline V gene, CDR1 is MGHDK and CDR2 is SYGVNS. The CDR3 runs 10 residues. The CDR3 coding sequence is TGTGCCACGAGCTCCTACGAGCAGTACTTC. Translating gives CATSSYEQYF.

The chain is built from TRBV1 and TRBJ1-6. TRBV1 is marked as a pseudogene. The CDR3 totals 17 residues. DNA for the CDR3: TGCACCAGACCCGAGCGGTGTAGGGAGGTCTTCGATTCACCCCTCCACTTT. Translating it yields CTRPERCREVFDSPLHF.

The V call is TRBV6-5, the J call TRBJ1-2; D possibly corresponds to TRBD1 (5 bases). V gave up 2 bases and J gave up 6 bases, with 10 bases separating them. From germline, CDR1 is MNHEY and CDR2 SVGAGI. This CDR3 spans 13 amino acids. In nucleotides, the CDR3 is TGTGCCAGCAGTTACGGCAGGGCAGATGGCTACACCTTC. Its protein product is CASSYGRADGYTF.

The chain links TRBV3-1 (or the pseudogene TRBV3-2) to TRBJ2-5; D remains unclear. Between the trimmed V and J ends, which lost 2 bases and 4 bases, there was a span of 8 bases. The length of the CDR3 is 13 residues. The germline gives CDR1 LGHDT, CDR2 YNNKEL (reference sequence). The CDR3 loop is CASSQSLAETQYF. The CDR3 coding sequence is TGTGCCAGCAGCCAATCTTTAGCAGAGACCCAGTACTTC.

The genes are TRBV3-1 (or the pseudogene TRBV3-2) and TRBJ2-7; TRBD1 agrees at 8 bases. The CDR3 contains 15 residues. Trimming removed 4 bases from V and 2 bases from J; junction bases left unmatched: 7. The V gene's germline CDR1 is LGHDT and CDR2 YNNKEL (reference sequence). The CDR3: CASSLRPTGAYEQYF. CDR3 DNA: TGTGCCAGCAGCCTACGCCCGACAGGGGCCTACGAGCAGTACTTC.

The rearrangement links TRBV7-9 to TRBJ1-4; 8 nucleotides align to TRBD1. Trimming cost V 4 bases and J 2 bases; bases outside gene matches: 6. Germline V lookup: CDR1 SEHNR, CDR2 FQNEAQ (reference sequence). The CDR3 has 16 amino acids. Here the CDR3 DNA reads TGTGCCAGCAGCTCTCAGGGGGCTCGCACTAATGAAAAACTGTTTTTT. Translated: CASSSQGARTNEKLFF.